Many counts were recorded for the clone carrying this T cell receptor (beta chain). As yet, its antigen is unknown. MiXCR, applied by TCRdb to the multiplex PCR reads, yields one record per CDR3 protein. This sample has 84,000 or so distinct CDR3 sequences; around 29% occur once, and the top ten carry over 8%. This entry is derived from a study of breast tumors, draining lymph nodes, adjacent tissues. Notes on the study in general: Tumors had less TCR diversity than lymph nodes, more than nontumor tissue. Luminal-like breast cancer showed significantly higher tumor–nontumor repertoire similarity than basal-like. Tumor T cell lymph node origin was a supported hypothesis, not proven. Data fit most tumor T cells coming from lymph node, expanding in tumor.

Samples came from axillary lymph nodes draining the breast cancer. V was pared by 4 bases and J by 9 bases, with 10 bases between. CDR1 is SGHTA, CDR2 FQGNSA, per germline. The CDR3 runs to 11 residues. This chain links TRBV7-2 with TRBJ2-7; unclear D gene. Sequencing input: axillary lymph node tissue. The receptor was isolated from a female donor with breast cancer. Some clones in this sample may be carry-over from other donors' samples. The CDR3 loop reads CASSSFGGQYF. The CDR3 DNA sequence: TGTGCCAGCAGCTCCTTCGGCGGGCAGTACTTC.